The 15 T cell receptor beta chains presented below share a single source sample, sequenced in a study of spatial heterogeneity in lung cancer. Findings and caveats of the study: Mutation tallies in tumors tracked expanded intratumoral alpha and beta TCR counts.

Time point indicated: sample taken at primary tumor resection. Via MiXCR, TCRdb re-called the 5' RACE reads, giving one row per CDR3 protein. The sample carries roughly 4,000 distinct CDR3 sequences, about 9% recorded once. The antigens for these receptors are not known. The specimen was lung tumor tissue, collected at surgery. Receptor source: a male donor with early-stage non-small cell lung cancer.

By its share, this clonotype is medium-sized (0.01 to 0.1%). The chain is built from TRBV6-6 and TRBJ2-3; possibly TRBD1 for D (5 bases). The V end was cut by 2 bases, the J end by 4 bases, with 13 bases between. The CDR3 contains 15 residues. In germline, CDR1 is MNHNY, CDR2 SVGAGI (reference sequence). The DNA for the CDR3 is TGTGCCAGCAGTTACGATCAGGGCCCAGCAGATACGCAGTATTTT. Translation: CASSYDQGPADTQYF.

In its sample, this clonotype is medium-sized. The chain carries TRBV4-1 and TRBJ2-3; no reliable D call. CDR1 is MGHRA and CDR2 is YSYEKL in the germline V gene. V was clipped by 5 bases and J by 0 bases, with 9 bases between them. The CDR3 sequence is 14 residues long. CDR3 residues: CASSTTVSTDTQYF. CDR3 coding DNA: TGCGCCAGCAGCACGACTGTAAGCACAGATACGCAGTATTTT.

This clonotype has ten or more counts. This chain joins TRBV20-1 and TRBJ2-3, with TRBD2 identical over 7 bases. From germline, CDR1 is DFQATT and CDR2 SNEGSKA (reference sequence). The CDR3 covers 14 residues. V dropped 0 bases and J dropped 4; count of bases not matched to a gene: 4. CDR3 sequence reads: CSARDGRAADTQYF. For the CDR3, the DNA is TGCAGTGCTAGAGATGGGAGGGCAGCAGATACGCAGTATTTT.

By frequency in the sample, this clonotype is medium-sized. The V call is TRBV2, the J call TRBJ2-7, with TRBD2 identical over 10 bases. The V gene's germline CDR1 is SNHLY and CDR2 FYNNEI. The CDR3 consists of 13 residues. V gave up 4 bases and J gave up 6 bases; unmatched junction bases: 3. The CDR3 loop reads CASSASGRFEQYF. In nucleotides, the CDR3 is TGTGCCAGCAGTGCTAGCGGGAGATTCGAGCAGTACTTC.

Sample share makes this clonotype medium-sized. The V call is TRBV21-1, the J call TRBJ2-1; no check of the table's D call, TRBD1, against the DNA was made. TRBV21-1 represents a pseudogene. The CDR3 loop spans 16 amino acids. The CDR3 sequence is CASSPFGQGYYNEQFF. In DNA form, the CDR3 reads TGTGCCAGCAGCCCGTTCGGACAGGGATACTACAATGAGCAGTTCTTC.

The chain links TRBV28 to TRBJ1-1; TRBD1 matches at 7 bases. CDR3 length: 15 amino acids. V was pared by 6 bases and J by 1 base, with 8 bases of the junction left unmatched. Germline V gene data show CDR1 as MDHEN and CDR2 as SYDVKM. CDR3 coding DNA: TGTGCCAGCAGCAACTCGGACAGGAAGAACACTGAAGCTTTCTTT. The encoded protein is CASSNSDRKNTEAFF.

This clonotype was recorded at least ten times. The CDR3 reads CASSVPGRAQETQYF. As DNA, the CDR3 is TGTGCCAGCAGTGTTCCGGGAAGGGCCCAAGAGACCCAGTACTTC. The genes are TRBV2 and TRBJ2-5; a possible D gene is TRBD2 (5 bases). Looked up from germline, CDR1 is SNHLY and CDR2 is FYNNEI. The germline V and J ends were trimmed by 4 bases and 1 base, with 13 bases remaining between them. The CDR3 runs to 15 residues.

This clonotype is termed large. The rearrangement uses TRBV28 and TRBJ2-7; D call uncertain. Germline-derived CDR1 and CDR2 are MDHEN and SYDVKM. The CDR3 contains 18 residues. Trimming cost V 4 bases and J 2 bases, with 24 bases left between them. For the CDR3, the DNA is TGTGCCAGCAGTTCGGTAGAGGCGTTCATCCTACTTCCCTACGAGCAGTACTTC. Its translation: CASSSVEAFILLPYEQYF.

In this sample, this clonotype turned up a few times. The CDR3 region has the DNA TGTGCCAGCACCATCCGACAGGGAAATTCACCCCTCCACTTT. This sequence encodes CASTIRQGNSPLHF. The gene calls are TRBV28 and TRBJ1-6; 7 bases fit TRBD1. The ends lost 7 bases at V and 7 bases at J; junction bases unmatched: 7. This CDR3 has 14 amino acids. Germline assignment: CDR1 MDHEN and CDR2 SYDVKM. Using reference TRBV28 and TRBJ1-6 for the parts outside the CDR3, the full variable domain is DVKVTQSSRYLVKRTGEKVFLECVQDMDHENMFWYRQDPGLGLRLIYFSYDVKMKEKGDIPEGYSVSREKKERFSLILESASTNQTSMYLCASTIRQGNSPLHFGNGTRLTVT.

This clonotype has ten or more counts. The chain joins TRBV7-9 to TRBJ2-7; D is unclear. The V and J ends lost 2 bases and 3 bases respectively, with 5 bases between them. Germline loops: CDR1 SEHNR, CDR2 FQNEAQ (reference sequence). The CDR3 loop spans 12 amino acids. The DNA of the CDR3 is TGTGCCAGCAGCTTACGTTACTACGAGCAGTACTTC. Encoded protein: CASSLRYYEQYF.

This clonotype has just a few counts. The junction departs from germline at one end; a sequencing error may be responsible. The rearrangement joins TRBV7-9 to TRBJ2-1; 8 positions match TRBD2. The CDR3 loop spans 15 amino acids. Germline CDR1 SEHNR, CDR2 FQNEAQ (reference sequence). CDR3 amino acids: CASSIAGSVKYEQFF. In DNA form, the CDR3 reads TGTGCCAGCAGCATAGCGGGAAGCGTTAAGTATGAGCAGTTCTTC.

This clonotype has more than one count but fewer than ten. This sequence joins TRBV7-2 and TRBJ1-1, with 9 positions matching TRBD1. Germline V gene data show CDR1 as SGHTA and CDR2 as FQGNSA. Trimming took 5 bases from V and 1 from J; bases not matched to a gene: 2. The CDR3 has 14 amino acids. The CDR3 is CASSGQGTNTEAFF. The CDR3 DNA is TGTGCCAGCAGCGGACAGGGGACGAACACTGAAGCTTTCTTT.

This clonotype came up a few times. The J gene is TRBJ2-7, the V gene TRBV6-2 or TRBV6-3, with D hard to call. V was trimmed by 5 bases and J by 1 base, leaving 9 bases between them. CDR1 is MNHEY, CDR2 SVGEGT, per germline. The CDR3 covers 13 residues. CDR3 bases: TGTGCCAGCAGTGGCAGCTTATCCTACGAGCAGTACTTC. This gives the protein CASSGSLSYEQYF.

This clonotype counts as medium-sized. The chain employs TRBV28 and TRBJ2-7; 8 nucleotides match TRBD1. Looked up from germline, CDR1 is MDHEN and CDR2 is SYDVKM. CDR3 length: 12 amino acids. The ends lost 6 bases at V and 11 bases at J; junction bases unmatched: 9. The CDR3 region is CASSEARGQKYF. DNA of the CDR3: TGTGCCAGCAGCGAAGCCAGGGGGCAAAAGTACTTC.

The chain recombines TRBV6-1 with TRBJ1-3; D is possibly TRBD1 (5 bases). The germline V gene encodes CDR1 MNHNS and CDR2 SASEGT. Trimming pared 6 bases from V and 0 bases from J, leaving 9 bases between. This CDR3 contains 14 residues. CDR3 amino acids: CASRLRGSGNTIYF. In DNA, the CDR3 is TGTGCCAGCAGGCTAAGGGGCTCTGGAAACACCATATATTTT.